Presented here are 23 T cell receptor beta chains from one specimen sequenced in a study of blood T cell repertoires in COVID-19. Clones were read by immunoSEQ multiplex PCR, and TCRdb kept only the in-frame ones, dropping some. This table holds roughly 100,000 clones, more than 70% found once. Sequencing was done on a sample of peripheral blood. These receptors were obtained from an elderly woman in a cohort sampled during active COVID-19.

The rearrangement joins TRBV10-3 to TRBJ2-3; 10 nucleotides line up with TRBD1. The CDR3 totals 15 residues. V dropped 5 bases and J dropped 1; count of bases not matched to a gene: 3. Germline CDR1 is ENHRY and CDR2 is SYGVKD. The CDR3 loop is CAISTGTGGTDTQYF. CDR3 in DNA: TGTGCCATCAGTACCGGGACAGGGGGCACAGATACGCAGTATTTT.

The DNA of the CDR3 is TGCGCCAGCAGCTTGAACACAGGGGGTAATGAAAAACTGTTTTTT. Its translation is CASSLNTGGNEKLFF. The rearrangement joins TRBV5-1 to TRBJ1-4, with 8 positions matching TRBD1. V lost 1 base and J lost 4; bases outside the gene matches: 3. The CDR3 runs 15 residues. Germline V CDR1 and CDR2: SGHRS, YFSETQ.

The CDR3 DNA follows: TGTGCCAGCAATTCCACAGGTGCCCAGCGTCAGCCCCAGCATTTT. Translation gives CASNSTGAQRQPQHF. V is TRBV21-1 and J is TRBJ1-5; no check of the table's D call, TRBD1, against the DNA was made. TRBV21-1 is a pseudogene locus. This CDR3 contains 15 residues.

To note about this clone: The junction departs from the called germline gene at one end, perhaps through a read error. The chain carries TRBV7-7 and TRBJ1-3; D might be TRBD1 (5 bases). The CDR3 length is 14 residues. CDR1 and CDR2 from the germline V gene are SSHAT and FNYEAQ (reference sequence). The CDR3 here is CASSLTRQGNTIYF. CDR3 sequence (DNA): TGTGCTAGCAGCTTGACCCGACAGGGAAACACCATATATTTT.

V gene TRBV7-9 combines with J gene TRBJ2-5, with TRBD1 matching over 8 bases. Germline CDR1 is SEHNR and CDR2 is FQNEAQ (reference sequence). This CDR3 spans 15 amino acids. V lost 5 bases to trimming and J lost 4 bases; unmatched junction nucleotides: 9. CDR3 bases: TGTGCCAGCAGCCCGCGGGACAGGCCCCCAGAGACCCAGTACTTC. Translation gives CASSPRDRPPETQYF.

The chain links TRBV9 to TRBJ1-2; D possibly corresponds to TRBD1 (5 bases). The V end lost 0 bases, the J end lost 13 bases, and 16 bases lay between the germline ends. Germline CDR1 and CDR2: SGDLS and YYNGEE. The CDR3 extends over 13 amino acids. The CDR3 loop is CASSVGQSPPITF. The DNA of the CDR3 is TGTGCCAGCAGCGTAGGACAGAGTCCCCCCATCACCTTC.

This rearrangement joins TRBV7-9 to TRBJ2-1, with TRBD2 matching 9 bases. CDR1 and CDR2 from the germline V gene are SEHNR and FQNEAQ (reference sequence). The CDR3 is made up of 17 amino acids. V shed 2 bases and J 4 bases; nucleotides not matched to a gene: 9. CDR3 residues: CASSLHWTSEGYNEQFF. Written as DNA, the CDR3 is TGTGCCAGCAGCTTACATTGGACTAGCGAGGGATACAATGAGCAGTTCTTC.

DNA of the CDR3: TGTGCCAGCAGCCGAGCAACCGGGACAGCTACCAAAAACATTCAGTACTTC. Protein: CASSRATGTATKNIQYF. This chain uses TRBV3-1 (or the pseudogene TRBV3-2) with TRBJ2-4; TRBD1 aligns across 7 bases. Looked up from germline, CDR1 is LGHDT and CDR2 is YNNKEL (reference sequence). CDR3 length equals 17 residues. J was trimmed by 2 bases and V by 4 bases; bases with no gene match: 11.

The chain combines TRBV27 with TRBJ1-1; 10 nucleotides align to TRBD1. This CDR3 is built from 15 residues. V shed 4 bases, J shed 6 bases, and the junction held 8 bases outside the gene matches. Germline CDR1 is MNHEY and CDR2 is SMNVEV (reference sequence). The CDR3 bases are TGTGCCAGCAGTTCTGCTATCGGGACAGGGGCTGAAGCTTTCTTT. This codes for CASSSAIGTGAEAFF.

The J gene is TRBJ1-1, the V gene TRBV6-5; D might be TRBD1 (6 bases). The CDR3 totals 14 residues. Deletions cut 6 bases from V and 0 bases from J, with 11 bases between. CDR1 is MNHEY and CDR2 is SVGAGI in the germline V gene. The CDR3 DNA reads as TGTGCCAGCAGCGAGACAGGTATGAACACTGAAGCTTTCTTT. Protein product: CASSETGMNTEAFF.

A single count supports this clone. The rearrangement uses TRBV25-1 and TRBJ1-4; TRBD1 might be the D (6 bases). Germline lookup yields CDR1 MGHDK and CDR2 SYGVNS. CDR3 length equals 15 residues. V shed 4 bases and J shed 3 bases, with 12 bases lying between them. The CDR3 here is CASSGHREPNEKLFF. DNA of the CDR3: TGTGCCAGCAGTGGCCACAGGGAGCCTAATGAAAAACTGTTTTTT.

This clone showed up just once. J is TRBJ1-5 and V is TRBV6-1; possible D gene TRBD1, 6 bases. With 0 bases removed from V and 7 bases from J, the gap between germline ends came to 22 bases. This CDR3 is 18 amino acids long. Germline lookup yields CDR1 MNHNS and CDR2 SASEGT. The CDR3 loop is CASSEALRRGQLKQPQHF. The CDR3 DNA is TGTGCCAGCAGTGAAGCGCTTCGTAGGGGACAACTGAAGCAGCCCCAGCATTTT.

V usage is TRBV6-1 and J usage is TRBJ2-7; weak D call: TRBD2 (6 bases). Trimming removed 1 base from V and 6 bases from J, with 13 bases in between. Germline loops: CDR1 MNHNS, CDR2 SASEGT. This CDR3 comprises 14 residues. Here the CDR3 reads CASSEDGRLGEQYF. DNA for the CDR3: TGTGCCAGCAGTGAAGACGGGAGACTAGGCGAGCAGTACTTC.

The chain carries TRBV7-8 and TRBJ2-5, with TRBD2 matching over 7 bases. V shed 5 bases, J shed 5 bases, and the junction held 11 bases outside the gene matches. Germline V gives CDR1 SGHVS, CDR2 FQNEAQ. The CDR3 covers 15 residues. CDR3 sequence (DNA): TGTGCCAGCAGCCTCCTGAGACTAGCCTTCGAGACCCAGTACTTC. Amino acid sequence: CASSLLRLAFETQYF.

The V call is TRBV29-1, the J call TRBJ2-7; maybe TRBD2 (7 bases). The germline V gene has CDR1 SQVTM and CDR2 ANQGSEA. Trimming took off 7 bases at V and 5 bases at J, with 18 bases between the two ends. CDR3 length: 13 amino acids. Written as DNA, the CDR3 is TGCAGCGCCCGGGGGGCAGGGGACCACGAGCAGTACTTC. Residues: CSARGAGDHEQYF.

The V gene is TRBV13, the J gene TRBJ2-1; no clear D gene. The CDR3 runs to 12 residues. V dropped 5 bases and J dropped 7 bases, with 9 bases sitting between them. Per the germline V gene, CDR1 is PRHDT and CDR2 is FYEKMQ (reference sequence). The chain's CDR3 is CASSTSRNEQFF. CDR3 nucleotide sequence: TGTGCCAGCAGCACCAGTCGAAATGAGCAGTTCTTC. The full variable domain, rest sourced from reference TRBV13 and TRBJ2-1, is AAGVIQSPRHLIKEKRETATLKCYPIPRHDTVYWYQQGPGQDPQFLISFYEKMQSDKGSIPDRFSAQQFSDYHSELNMSSLELGDSALYFCASSTSRNEQFFGPGTRLTVL.

The V gene is TRBV10-2, the J gene TRBJ2-7, with 7 bases identical to TRBD1. Germline CDR1 WSHSY, CDR2 SAAADI. The CDR3 contains 15 residues. With V trimmed by 7 bases and J by 2 bases, 11 bases remained unmatched. CDR3 region: CASNNPGQLTYEQYF. The CDR3 bases are TGCGCCAGCAATAACCCGGGACAGCTAACCTACGAGCAGTACTTC.

This chain connects TRBV5-4 to TRBJ2-2; the match to TRBD1 covers 7 bases. Trimming cost V 3 bases and J 5 bases; bases outside gene matches: 7. CDR1 SGHNT and CDR2 YYREEE come from the germline V gene (reference sequence). The CDR3 has 15 residues. The CDR3 sequence is CASSSTTGSTGELFF. The CDR3, as DNA: TGTGCCAGCAGCTCAACGACAGGGAGTACCGGGGAGCTGTTTTTT.

The rearrangement uses TRBV28 and TRBJ1-1; unclear D gene. With 7 bases removed from V and 7 bases from J, the gap between germline ends came to 25 bases. CDR3 length: 16 residues. The V gene's germline CDR1 is MDHEN and CDR2 SYDVKM. CDR3: CASTNPQTRLGGEAFF. CDR3 coding DNA: TGTGCCAGCACTAATCCTCAAACACGCTTGGGAGGTGAAGCTTTCTTT.

This clone was counted once. This rearrangement joins TRBV5-4 to TRBJ2-6; the match to TRBD1 covers 7 bases. The CDR3 spans 17 residues. CDR1 is SGHNT and CDR2 is YYREEE in the germline V gene (reference sequence). V lost 3 bases, J lost 0 bases, and 6 bases stayed unmatched. For the CDR3, the DNA is TGTGCCAGCAGCTCGGACAGGACGAGCTCTGGGGCCAACGTCCTGACTTTC. The encoded protein is CASSSDRTSSGANVLTF. Full variable domain (rest looked up from reference TRBV5-4 and TRBJ2-6): ETGVTQSPTHLIKTRGQQVTLRCSSQSGHNTVSWYQQALGQGPQFIFQYYREEENGRGNFPPRFSGLQFPNYSSELNVNALELDDSALYLCASSSDRTSSGANVLTFGAGSRLTVL.

This clone showed up just a few times. This chain joins TRBV4-1 and TRBJ2-3, with 7 bases aligning to TRBD2. This CDR3 comprises 16 residues. Germline V lookup: CDR1 MGHRA, CDR2 YSYEKL. The junction had 10 bases not matched to a gene; V was cut back by 1 base and J by 6 bases. CDR3 sequence reads: CASSQGLGGGADTQYF. CDR3 nucleotide sequence: TGCGCCAGCAGCCAAGGCCTTGGGGGAGGGGCCGATACGCAGTATTTT.

This rearrangement joins TRBV5-8 to TRBJ2-7; 8 bases fit TRBD1. The CDR3 spans 14 residues. With 3 bases clipped from V and 4 bases from J, the junction kept 6 bases outside the gene matches. Per the germline V gene, CDR1 is SGHTS and CDR2 is YDEGEE. CDR3 residues: CASSWGRGLYEQYF. In nucleotides, the CDR3 is TGTGCCAGCAGCTGGGGCAGGGGGCTTTACGAGCAGTACTTC.

The chain has TRBV2 and TRBJ2-3; 10 bases map to TRBD2. Looked up from germline, CDR1 is SNHLY and CDR2 is FYNNEI. V lost 7 bases, J lost 5 bases, and 6 bases stayed unmatched. The CDR3 has 14 amino acids. In nucleotides, the CDR3 is TGTGCCAGCAAAAGCGGGGGGGCAGGAGATACGCAGTATTTT. Encoded protein: CASKSGGAGDTQYF. Complete variable domain (other parts from reference TRBV2 and TRBJ2-3): EPEVTQTPSHQVTQMGQEVILRCVPISNHLYFYWYRQILGQKVEFLVSFYNNEISEKSEIFDDQFSVERPDGSNFTLKIRSTKLEDSAMYFCASKSGGAGDTQYFGPGTRLTVL.